A single TCR beta chain is shown here with its context. Its antigen is not known. The sample belongs to a study of T cell responses to AZD1222 COVID-19 vaccine. Whole-study results and caveats: The CD4 TCRs associated with vaccination extended across spike and predominated at 160-218 and 743-854.

Profiling relied on immunoSEQ multiplex PCR, and the TCRdb table lists in-frame clones only, not all of them. The repertoire holds under 200,000 clones, approximately 91% seen once, with over 0.75% in the top ten. Germline V lookup: CDR1 SGHRS, CDR2 YFSETQ. The germline V and J ends were trimmed by 0 bases and 0 bases, with 13 bases remaining between them. This CDR3 has 17 amino acids. The input for sequencing was peripheral blood, taken on day 0 of AZD1222 vaccination. The chain uses TRBV5-1 and TRBJ1-3; D gene unclear. The clonotype originates from an adult in good health. The CDR3: CASSLAGSSTSGNTIYF. Here the CDR3 DNA reads TGCGCCAGCAGCTTGGCGGGGTCGTCCACCTCTGGAAACACCATATATTTT.